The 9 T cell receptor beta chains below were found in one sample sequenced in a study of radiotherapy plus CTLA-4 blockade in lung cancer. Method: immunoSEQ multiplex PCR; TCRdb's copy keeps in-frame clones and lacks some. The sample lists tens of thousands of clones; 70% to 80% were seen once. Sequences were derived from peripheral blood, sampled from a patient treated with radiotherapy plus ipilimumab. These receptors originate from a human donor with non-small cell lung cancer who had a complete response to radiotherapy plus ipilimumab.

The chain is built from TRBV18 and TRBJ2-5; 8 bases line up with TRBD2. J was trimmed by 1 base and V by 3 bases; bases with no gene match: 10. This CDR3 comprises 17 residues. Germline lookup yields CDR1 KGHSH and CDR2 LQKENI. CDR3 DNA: TGTGCCAGCTCACCCCTGCCCCCACTAGCGGCCCAAGAGACCCAGTACTTC. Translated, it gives CASSPLPPLAAQETQYF.

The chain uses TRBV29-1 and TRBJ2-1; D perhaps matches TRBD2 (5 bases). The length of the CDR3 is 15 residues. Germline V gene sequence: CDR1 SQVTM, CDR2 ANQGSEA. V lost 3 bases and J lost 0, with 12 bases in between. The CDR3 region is CSVEPRGFSYNEQFF. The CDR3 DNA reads TGCAGCGTTGAGCCGCGCGGGTTCTCCTACAATGAGCAGTTCTTC.

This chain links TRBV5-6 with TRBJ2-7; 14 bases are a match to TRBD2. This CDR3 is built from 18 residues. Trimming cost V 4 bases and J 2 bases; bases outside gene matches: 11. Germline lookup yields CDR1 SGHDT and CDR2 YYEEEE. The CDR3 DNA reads TGTGCCAGCAGCCCGTGGGGACTAGCGGGAGTTATACCCTACGAGCAGTACGTC. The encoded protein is CASSPWGLAGVIPYEQYV.

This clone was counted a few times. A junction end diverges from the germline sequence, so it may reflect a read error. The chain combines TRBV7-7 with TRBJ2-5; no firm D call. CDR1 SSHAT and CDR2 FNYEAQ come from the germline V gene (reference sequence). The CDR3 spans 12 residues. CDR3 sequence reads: CASKDIQETQYF. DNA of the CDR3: TGTGCTAGCAAAGACATCCAAGAGACCCAGTACTTC.

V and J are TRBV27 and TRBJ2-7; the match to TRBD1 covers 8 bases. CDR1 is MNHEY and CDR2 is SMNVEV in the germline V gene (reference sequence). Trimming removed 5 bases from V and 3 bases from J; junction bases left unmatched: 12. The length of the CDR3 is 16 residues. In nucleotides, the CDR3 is TGTGCCAGCAGTCCCAACCCCGGGACAGGCTTCTACGAGCAGTACTTC. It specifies CASSPNPGTGFYEQYF.

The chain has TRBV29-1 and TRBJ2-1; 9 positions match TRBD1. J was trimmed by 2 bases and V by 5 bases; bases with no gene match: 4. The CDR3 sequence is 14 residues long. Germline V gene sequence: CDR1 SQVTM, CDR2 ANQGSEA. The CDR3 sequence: CSVSRDRAYNEQFF. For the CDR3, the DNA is TGCAGCGTTTCACGGGACAGGGCCTACAATGAGCAGTTCTTC.

CDR3 DNA: TGCGCCAGCAGCGCACTAGCGGCGACTAGCACAGATACGCAGTATTTT. Its translation: CASSALAATSTDTQYF. J is TRBJ2-3 and V is TRBV5-1; TRBD2 agrees at 8 bases. V gave up 4 bases and J gave up 0 bases; unmatched junction bases: 7. The CDR3 totals 16 residues. Germline V gene sequence: CDR1 SGHRS, CDR2 YFSETQ.

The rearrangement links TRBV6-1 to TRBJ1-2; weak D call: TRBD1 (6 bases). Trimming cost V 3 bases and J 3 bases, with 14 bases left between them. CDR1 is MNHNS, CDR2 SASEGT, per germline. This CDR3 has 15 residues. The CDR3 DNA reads TGTGCCAGCAGTGATAGGGGGACGTCAGACTATGGCTACACCTTC. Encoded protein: CASSDRGTSDYGYTF.

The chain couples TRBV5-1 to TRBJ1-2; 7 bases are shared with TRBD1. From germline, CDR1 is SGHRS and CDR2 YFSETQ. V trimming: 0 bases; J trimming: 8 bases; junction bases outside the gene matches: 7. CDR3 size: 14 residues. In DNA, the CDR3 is TGCGCCAGCAGCTTGGGGCAGGGGGAGCAGGGCTACACCTTC. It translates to CASSLGQGEQGYTF. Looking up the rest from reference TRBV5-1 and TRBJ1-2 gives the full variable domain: KAGVTQTPRYLIKTRGQQVTLSCSPISGHRSVSWYQQTPGQGLQFLFEYFSETQRNKGNFPGRFSGRQFSNSRSEMNVSTLELGDSALYLCASSLGQGEQGYTFGSGTRLTVV.